This TCR beta chain was sequenced for a study of patients and donors after allogeneic stem cell transplantation. The CDR3 is 16 residues long. Trimming took off 4 bases at V and 2 bases at J, with 18 bases between the two ends. CDR1 SQVTM and CDR2 ANQGSEA come from the germline V gene. This clonotype occurred a few times. MiXCR was run by TCRdb on the RT-PCR reads, yielding one entry per CDR3 protein. The data hold approximately 210,000 distinct CDR3 sequences, with about 40% observed a single time. The sample comprised blood, either unsorted or a sorted T cell fraction (not recorded which). The sequence came from a human donor who was either an allogeneic HSCT recipient or a stem cell or donor lymphocyte infusion donor (not recorded which). It is not recorded whose cells these are; they may come from a transplant donor. The chain is built from TRBV29-1 and TRBJ1-5; a weak D match, TRBD1 (5 bases). The chain's CDR3 is CSVVTERQGGNQPQHF. DNA of the CDR3: TGCAGCGTTGTGACCGAAAGGCAGGGCGGCAATCAGCCCCAGCATTTT.